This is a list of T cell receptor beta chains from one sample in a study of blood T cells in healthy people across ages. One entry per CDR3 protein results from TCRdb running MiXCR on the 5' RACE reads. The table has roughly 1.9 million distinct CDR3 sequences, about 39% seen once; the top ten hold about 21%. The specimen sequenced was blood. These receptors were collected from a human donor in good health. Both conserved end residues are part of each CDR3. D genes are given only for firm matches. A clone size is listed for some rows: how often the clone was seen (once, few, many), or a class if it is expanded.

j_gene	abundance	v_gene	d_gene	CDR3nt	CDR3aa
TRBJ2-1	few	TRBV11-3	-	TGTGCCAGCAGCTTCGACAGTAGTCTGATCAATGAGCAGTTCTTC	CASSFDSSLINEQFF
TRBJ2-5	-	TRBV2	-	TGTGTTACCAGTAACCAAGAGACCCAGTACTTC	CVTSNQETQYF
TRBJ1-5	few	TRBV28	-	TGTGCCAGCAGTTTAGGCACCGGACAGAAGAATCAGCCCCAGCATTTT	CASSLGTGQKNQPQHF
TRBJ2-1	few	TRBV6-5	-	TGTGCCAGCATCTACGGCGGCAGTGATGAGCAGTTCTTC	CASIYGGSDEQFF
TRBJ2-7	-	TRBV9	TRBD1	TGTGCCAGCAGCGTAGGTACAGGGGTTGACTACGAGCAGTACTTC	CASSVGTGVDYEQYF
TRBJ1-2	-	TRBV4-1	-	TGCGCCAGCAGCCTCAGGCCCAGGGACGGCTATGGCTACACCTTC	CASSLRPRDGYGYTF
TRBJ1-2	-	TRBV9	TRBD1	TGTGCCAGCAGCGCAACACAGGGGAGAGGAGGCTACACCTTC	CASSATQGRGGYTF
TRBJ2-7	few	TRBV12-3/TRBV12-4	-	TGTGCCACCAGACGGGACGGTAGCTCCTACGAGCAGTACTTC	CATRRDGSSYEQYF
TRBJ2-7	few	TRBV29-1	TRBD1	TGCAGCGTTCACGGCAGGGGGATGCGAACCTACGAGCAGTACTTC	CSVHGRGMRTYEQYF
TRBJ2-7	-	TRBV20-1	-	TGCAGTGCTAACCCCTCGCCGGACAGAAGGCAGTACTTC	CSANPSPDRRQYF
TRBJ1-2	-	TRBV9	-	TGTGCCAGCAGCACTAGGGGGGACTCCCTTTCTTTCGGCTACACCTTC	CASSTRGDSLSFGYTF
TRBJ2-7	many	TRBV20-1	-	TGCAGTGCTAGATCCAGGGAGCCATACGAGCAGTACTTC	CSARSREPYEQYF
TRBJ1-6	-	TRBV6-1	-	TGTGCCAGCAGTGAAGCGCTAGCAACCTATAATTCACCCCTCCACTTT	CASSEALATYNSPLHF
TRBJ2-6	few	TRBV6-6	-	TGTGCCAGCAGTTACCAAATACTGGTAGCTTTTTCCAACGTCCTGACTTTC	CASSYQILVAFSNVLTF
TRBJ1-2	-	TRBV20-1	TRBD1	TGCAGTGCTAGATCCGCGGGGGGGACAGATTATGGCTACACCTTC	CSARSAGGTDYGYTF
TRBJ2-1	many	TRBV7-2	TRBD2	TGCGCCAGCAGCCAGACGGGGGGGTCCTACAATGAGCAGTTCTTC	CASSQTGGSYNEQFF
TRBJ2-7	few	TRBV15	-	TGTGCCACCAGCAGAGACAGAAAACAAACCAAACCCTACGAGCAGTACTTC	CATSRDRKQTKPYEQYF
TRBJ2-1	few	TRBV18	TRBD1	TGTGCCAGCTCACCACGGACAGGGGACTACAATGAGCAGTTCTTC	CASSPRTGDYNEQFF
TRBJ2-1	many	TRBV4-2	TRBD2	TGTGCCAGCAGCCAAGATCCTAGCGGGGGTTACAATGAGCAGTTCTTC	CASSQDPSGGYNEQFF
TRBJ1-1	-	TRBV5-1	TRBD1	TGCGCCAGCAGCACGGCGGGACAGTTGATCGCTGAAGCTTTCTTT	CASSTAGQLIAEAFF
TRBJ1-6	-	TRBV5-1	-	TGCGCCAGCAGCCCTGGGGGGGGCGCAGGACCCCTCCACTTT	CASSPGGGAGPLHF
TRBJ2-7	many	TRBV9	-	TGTGCCAGCAGCGTAGGGGATACCTACGAGCAGTACTTC	CASSVGDTYEQYF
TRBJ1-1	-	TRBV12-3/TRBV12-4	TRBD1	TGTGCCAGCAGTCAGATGACAGGGAGGTGGGCTGAAGCTTTCTTT	CASSQMTGRWAEAFF
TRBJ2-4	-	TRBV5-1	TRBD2	TGCGCCAGCAGCGAGCGGGGGGATCTCTACATTCAGTACTTC	CASSERGDLYIQYF
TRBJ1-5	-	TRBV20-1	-	TGCAGTGCTAGAGACAGGGCCCTCGGGCAGCCCCAGCATTTT	CSARDRALGQPQHF
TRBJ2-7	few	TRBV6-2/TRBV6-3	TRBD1	TGTGCCAGCAGTTACGATGGGACAGGGGCCTACGAGCAGTACTTC	CASSYDGTGAYEQYF
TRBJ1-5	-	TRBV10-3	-	TGTGCCATCGCGAGACACCGAGGCAATCAGCCCCAGCATTTT	CAIARHRGNQPQHF
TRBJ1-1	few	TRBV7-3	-	TGTGCCAGCAGCCCGGCTGCGGACACTGAAGCTTTCTTT	CASSPAADTEAFF
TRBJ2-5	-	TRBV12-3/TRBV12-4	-	TGTGCCAGCAGTGAGTACGGCCTTTCTGCGCGAGAGACCCAGTACTTC	CASSEYGLSARETQYF
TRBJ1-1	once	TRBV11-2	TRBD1	TGTGCCAGCAGCGGAAGGGACAGGGGGGAAAGAACGAACACTGAAGCTTTCTTT	CASSGRDRGERTNTEAFF
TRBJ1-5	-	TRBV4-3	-	TGCGCCAGCAGCCAAGATGGGGGTCAGCGGGGTGGGACGCCCCAGCATTTT	CASSQDGGQRGGTPQHF
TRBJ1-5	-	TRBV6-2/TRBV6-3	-	TGTGCCAGCAGTTCCCGGGGGGGTTACAATCAGCCCCAGCATTTT	CASSSRGGYNQPQHF
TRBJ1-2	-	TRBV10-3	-	TGTGCCATCAGTGAGTCTAAGGGCAGGGACTATGGCTACACCTTC	CAISESKGRDYGYTF
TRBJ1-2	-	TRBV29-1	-	TGCAGCGTTGATGGGCCGATATATGGCTACACCTTC	CSVDGPIYGYTF
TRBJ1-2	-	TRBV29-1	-	TGCAGCGCAATCCCTGCTCAGAAAAACTATGGCTACACCTTC	CSAIPAQKNYGYTF
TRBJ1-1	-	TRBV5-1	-	TGCGCCAGCAGCTCCCATATCGGGACCACTGAAGCTTTCTTT	CASSSHIGTTEAFF
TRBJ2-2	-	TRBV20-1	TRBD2	TGCAGTGCTACGCCTAGCGGGGGGAACACCGGGGAACTGTTTTTT	CSATPSGGNTGELFF
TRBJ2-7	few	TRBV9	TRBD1	TGTGCCAGCAGCCCACTTTGGGGACAGGGAGACGAGCAGTACTTC	CASSPLWGQGDEQYF
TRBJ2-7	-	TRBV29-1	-	TGCAGCGCGGGTCGCAATTCCTACGAGCAGTACTTC	CSAGRNSYEQYF
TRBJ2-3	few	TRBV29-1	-	TGCAGCGTTGAATTTGGAGGCAGGAACCCAGATACGCAGTATTTT	CSVEFGGRNPDTQYF
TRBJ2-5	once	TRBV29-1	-	TGCAGCGGTGACAGACCAAACCAAGAGACCCAGTACTTC	CSGDRPNQETQYF
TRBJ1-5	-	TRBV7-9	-	TGTGCCAGCAGCGCCCCACCTCAGCCCCAGCATTTT	CASSAPPQPQHF
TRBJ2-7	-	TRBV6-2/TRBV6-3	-	TGTGCCAGCAGTTACTCGATAAAGGGGAGGTTCTACGAGCAGTACTTC	CASSYSIKGRFYEQYF
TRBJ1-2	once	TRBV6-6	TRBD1	TGTGCCAGCGCTTCAATGTGGACAGGAGACTATGGCTACACCTTC	CASASMWTGDYGYTF
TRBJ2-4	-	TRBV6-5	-	TGTGCCAGCAGTATTCCGCCGAATCCCCCAAACATTCAGTACTTC	CASSIPPNPPNIQYF
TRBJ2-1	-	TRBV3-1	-	TGTGCCAGCAGCCCCTATAAAGGGGGTGAGCAGTTCTTC	CASSPYKGGEQFF
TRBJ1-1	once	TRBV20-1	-	TGCAGTGCTAGAGATTCGGGTAGAGGTGATGAAGCTTTCTTT	CSARDSGRGDEAFF
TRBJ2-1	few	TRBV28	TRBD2	TGTGCCAGCAGTTGGGTAGCGGGGGGCAATGAGCAGTTCTTC	CASSWVAGGNEQFF
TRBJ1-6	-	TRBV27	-	TGTGTCAGCAGTTTATCTAAGTCGAATTCACCCCTCCACTTT	CVSSLSKSNSPLHF
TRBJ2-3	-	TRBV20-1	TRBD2	TGCAGTGCTAACGTCCGGACTAGCGGGGGGAAAGATACGCAGTATTTT	CSANVRTSGGKDTQYF
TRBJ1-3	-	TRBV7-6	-	TGTGCCAGCAGCTTTCTCGGTGGGATCGGGTCTGGAAACACCATATATTTT	CASSFLGGIGSGNTIYF
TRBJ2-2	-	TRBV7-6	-	TGTGCCAGCAGCTTAGAAGGGACGGGGGCGATCGGGGAGCTGTTTTTT	CASSLEGTGAIGELFF
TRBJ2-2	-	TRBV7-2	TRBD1	TGTGCCAGCAGCTTAAGCCGACAGGGGGCGCCCGGGGAGCTGTTTTTT	CASSLSRQGAPGELFF
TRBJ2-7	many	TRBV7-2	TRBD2	TGTGCCAGCAGCTTAACCGGGGGGGCCTACGAGCAGTACTTC	CASSLTGGAYEQYF
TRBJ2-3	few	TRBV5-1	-	TGCGCCAGCAGCTCACTCGGACAGTCCACAGATACGCAGTATTTT	CASSSLGQSTDTQYF
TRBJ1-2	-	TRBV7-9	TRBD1	TGTGCCAGCAGCCCCCTTCTGTTAGCCGGGACAGAGAAGGGTGGCTACACCTTC	CASSPLLLAGTEKGGYTF
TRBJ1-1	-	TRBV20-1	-	TGCAGTGCCCAGCCCCTGGGGTTGAACACTGAAGCTTTCTTT	CSAQPLGLNTEAFF
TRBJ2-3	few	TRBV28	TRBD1	TGTGCCAGCAGCGCTGGGACAGACACACGAGATACGCAGTATTTT	CASSAGTDTRDTQYF
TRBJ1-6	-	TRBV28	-	TGTGCCAGCAGGTACCCAGGGGCAGGTGATTCACCCCTCCACTTT	CASRYPGAGDSPLHF